This TCR beta chain comes out of a study of T cell responses to AZD1222 COVID-19 vaccine. In regard to this clone: Germline is not matched at one junction end, which may reflect a read error.

Assay used: immunoSEQ multiplex PCR; TCRdb lists only in-frame clones, some missing. Of approximately 180,000 clones listed, about 88% are singletons. Germline V CDR1 and CDR2: LNHDA, SQIVND (reference sequence). The CDR3 runs 15 residues. This sequence joins TRBV19 and TRBJ1-5; D is perhaps TRBD1 (6 bases). The sample here was peripheral blood, taken on day 0 of AZD1222 vaccination. The TCR sequence derives from an adult in good health. CDR3 coding DNA: TGTGCCAGTATTATAGGGGACAATAGCAATCAGCCCCAGCATTTT. Its protein product is CASIIGDNSNQPQHF. The full variable domain, rest sourced from reference TRBV19 and TRBJ1-5, is DGGITQSPKYLFRKEGQNVTLSCEQNLNHDAMYWYRQDPGQGLRLIYYSQIVNDFQKGDIAEGYSVSREKKESFPLTVTSAQKNPTAFYLCASIIGDNSNQPQHFGDGTRLSIL.